This TCR beta chain originates from a study of T cells in Graves' hyperthyroidism and ophthalmopathy. About the research overall: Any treatment followed the collection of peripheral blood at initial diagnosis.

This clonotype was picked up many times. Amplification of TCR beta CDR3 regions was performed using RNA transcripts as template. With the HTBI primer set, the TCR CDR3 went through a first round of RT-PCR. TCRdb redid the calling of the multiplex PCR reads with MiXCR, one entry per CDR3 protein. The sample includes some 560,000 distinct CDR3 sequences, about 15% seen only once; the top ten take about 14%. Germline CDR1 KGHSH, CDR2 LQKENI. CDR3 size: 14 residues. Trimming removed 0 bases at V and 5 bases at J, with 10 bases between. The rearrangement uses TRBV18 and TRBJ2-5; D possibly matches TRBD1 or TRBD2 (5 bases each). The sample was blood. The sequence was collected from a woman aged 40 to 50 with Graves' hyperthyroidism. The CDR3 region is CASSPPRGGETQYF. CDR3 DNA sequence: TGTGCCAGCTCACCACCGAGGGGCGGGGAGACCCAGTACTTC.